This T cell receptor beta chain originates from a study of cytomegalovirus exposure and HLA in healthy donors. Whole-study results and caveats: CMV serostatus was the sole immune exposure data available. Reported findings show TCR beta sequences accurately forecast HLA-A and HLA-B alleles in most subjects.

The germline V and J ends were trimmed by 4 bases and 2 bases, with 13 bases remaining between them. Per germline, CDR1 SGHRS and CDR2 YFSETQ. The CDR3 runs 14 residues. About this clone: What it binds is unknown.

60 Vbeta and 13 Jbeta primers were used in PCR. Some clones are missing from TCRdb's copy, which holds only in-frame ones; the method was immunoSEQ multiplex PCR. The clone table shows roughly 50,000 clones, with the ten largest holding 2.1%. This sequence originates from a woman aged 40 to 50 in good health and CMV-seronegative. Sequences were obtained from PBMCs. J is TRBJ2-7 and V is TRBV5-1; D remains ambiguous. For the CDR3, the DNA is TGCGCCAGCAGCAAGACTGGTGCCACCTACGAGCAGTACTTC. Its protein product is CASSKTGATYEQYF. Complete variable domain (other parts from reference TRBV5-1 and TRBJ2-7): KAGVTQTPRYLIKTRGQQVTLSCSPISGHRSVSWYQQTPGQGLQFLFEYFSETQRNKGNFPGRFSGRQFSNSRSEMNVSTLELGDSALYLCASSKTGATYEQYFGPGTRLTVT.